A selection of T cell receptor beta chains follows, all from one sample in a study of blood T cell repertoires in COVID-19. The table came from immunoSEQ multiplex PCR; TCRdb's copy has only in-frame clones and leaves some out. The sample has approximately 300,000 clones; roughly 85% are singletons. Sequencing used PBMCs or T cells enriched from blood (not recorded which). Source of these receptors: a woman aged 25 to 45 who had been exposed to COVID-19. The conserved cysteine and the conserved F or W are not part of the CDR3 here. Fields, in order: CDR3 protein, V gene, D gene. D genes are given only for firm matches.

CDR3aa: ASSPNREPYEQY
v_gene: TRBV19
d_gene: -

CDR3aa: AWSAQGQPQH
v_gene: TRBV30
d_gene: -

CDR3aa: ASSPRDRGLNEKLF
v_gene: TRBV3-1/TRBV3-2
d_gene: TRBD1

CDR3aa: ASSFGQSKNTIY
v_gene: TRBV6-5
d_gene: -

CDR3aa: ASSYDRQGMNTEAF
v_gene: TRBV6-5
d_gene: TRBD1

CDR3aa: ASSGNPETGNRIRGTDTQY
v_gene: TRBV9
d_gene: TRBD1

CDR3aa: ASTGLGTGNPNRYSADTQY
v_gene: TRBV5-1
d_gene: TRBD1

CDR3aa: ASSIDIHDNEQF
v_gene: TRBV7-2
d_gene: -

CDR3aa: AWSVRSGEDPDTQY
v_gene: TRBV30
d_gene: TRBD2

CDR3aa: ASHRQDLNTEAF
v_gene: TRBV19
d_gene: -

CDR3aa: ASSLAGIDTQY
v_gene: TRBV11-2
d_gene: -

CDR3aa: ASSQPPSGRAIYNEQF
v_gene: TRBV4-1
d_gene: TRBD2

CDR3aa: SVEDNPAGYGYT
v_gene: TRBV29-1
d_gene: -

CDR3aa: ASSERVAGGHRETQY
v_gene: TRBV6-1
d_gene: TRBD2

CDR3aa: ASSRQGQETQY
v_gene: TRBV27
d_gene: TRBD1

CDR3aa: ASSLWQGGQPQH
v_gene: TRBV28
d_gene: -

CDR3aa: ASTFRDTEPSYEQY
v_gene: TRBV5-1
d_gene: -

CDR3aa: ASSGQIYTGELF
v_gene: TRBV5-1
d_gene: -

CDR3aa: ASSSIPDRPQGEQF
v_gene: TRBV5-5
d_gene: TRBD1

CDR3aa: ATQLGVAAYNEQF
v_gene: TRBV19
d_gene: -

CDR3aa: ASSWGGLGANVLT
v_gene: TRBV6-2/TRBV6-3
d_gene: -

CDR3aa: ASSLEQGNQPQH
v_gene: TRBV4-3
d_gene: -

CDR3aa: ASSQNTQETQY
v_gene: TRBV14
d_gene: -

CDR3aa: ASSIRTGGVGSYNEQF
v_gene: TRBV19
d_gene: TRBD1

CDR3aa: ASSQGTSEKLF
v_gene: TRBV5-1
d_gene: -

CDR3aa: ASIEGVYTEAF
v_gene: TRBV12-3/TRBV12-4
d_gene: -

CDR3aa: ASRTSGTGNEQF
v_gene: TRBV19
d_gene: TRBD2

CDR3aa: ASSRRQTGEGETQY
v_gene: TRBV7-3
d_gene: TRBD1

CDR3aa: ASSLTRGGTGELF
v_gene: TRBV7-3
d_gene: -

CDR3aa: ASSLFGQGRASPLH
v_gene: TRBV6-2/TRBV6-3
d_gene: TRBD1